Below, 28 T cell receptor beta chains from the same sample are listed, as sequenced in a study of cytotoxic CD8 clonotypes in ibrutinib-treated CLL. Here immunoSEQ multiplex PCR was the method, and the copy in TCRdb shows in-frame clones only, minus some. The data contain approximately 190,000 clones, more than 75% of them seen just once; the ten biggest clones take up 10% to 12%. Material: PBMCs, obtained after 12 months of ibrutinib treatment. The receptors come from a human donor with chronic lymphocytic leukemia.

V usage is TRBV9 and J usage is TRBJ2-3; the D is unclear. The CDR3 runs to 15 residues. Germline V CDR1 and CDR2: SGDLS, YYNGEE. With 0 bases removed from V and 3 bases from J, the gap between germline ends came to 11 bases. CDR3 nucleotides: TGTGCCAGCAGCGTAGCCTCTAGGCAAACAGATACGCAGTATTTT. Translating gives CASSVASRQTDTQYF.

CDR3 nucleotides: TGTGCCAGCAGCTCGTACGGAGGCTCCTACGAGCAGTACTTC. As protein: CASSSYGGSYEQYF. The V gene is TRBV7-9, the J gene TRBJ2-7; D possibly corresponds to TRBD2 (5 bases). Germline V gene sequence: CDR1 SEHNR, CDR2 FQNEAQ (reference sequence). Trimming removed 4 bases at V and 0 bases at J, with 10 bases between. The CDR3 extends over 14 amino acids.

The chain carries TRBV4-1 and TRBJ2-7; 7 nucleotides match TRBD1. The CDR3 totals 17 residues. Losses at the gene ends were 0 bases for V and 3 bases for J; bases not matched to a gene: 11. Per germline, CDR1 MGHRA and CDR2 YSYEKL. CDR3 bases: TGCGCCAGCAGCCAAGATAGCCGGGACAGTCTAGTCTACGAGCAGTACTTC. This sequence encodes CASSQDSRDSLVYEQYF.

The gene calls are TRBV11-2 and TRBJ2-7, with D unclear. The germline CDR1 and CDR2 sequences are SGHAT and FQNNGV. V lost 2 bases and J 1 base, leaving 6 bases between the germline ends. This CDR3 comprises 13 residues. CDR3 in DNA: TGTGCCAGCAGCTTATCACCGTCCTACGAGCAGTACTTC. Translated: CASSLSPSYEQYF.

This clone was observed a single time. V gene TRBV5-8 combines with J gene TRBJ1-1; perhaps TRBD1 as D (5 bases). Trimming cost V 4 bases and J 0 bases, with 13 bases left between them. The CDR3 totals 15 residues. Germline V gene lookup returns CDR1 SGHTS and CDR2 YDEGEE. The CDR3 coding sequence is TGTGCCAGCAGCATTGAGGGACGGATGAACACTGAAGCTTTCTTT. Its translation: CASSIEGRMNTEAFF.

The chain carries TRBV19 and TRBJ2-7; a weak D match, TRBD2 (6 bases). Germline CDR1 is LNHDA and CDR2 is SQIVND (reference sequence). V lost 5 bases to trimming and J lost 5 bases, with 10 bases between them. The CDR3 covers 12 residues. The CDR3 reads CASSAGGNEQYF. CDR3 bases: TGTGCCAGTAGTGCCGGAGGGAACGAGCAGTACTTC.

The V gene is TRBV9, the J gene TRBJ2-7, with D hard to call. The CDR3 consists of 12 residues. Per germline, CDR1 SGDLS and CDR2 YYNGEE. V was shortened by 0 bases and J by 7 bases, with 8 bases between the two germline ends. The CDR3 sequence: CASSVGVGEQYF. CDR3 coding DNA: TGTGCCAGCAGCGTAGGGGTAGGGGAGCAGTACTTC.

The rearrangement links TRBV6-1 to TRBJ1-2, with D possibly TRBD1 on 5 matching bases. The V gene's germline CDR1 is MNHNS and CDR2 SASEGT. Trimming pared 0 bases from V and 5 bases from J, leaving 13 bases between. The CDR3 loop spans 15 amino acids. The CDR3 DNA is TGTGCCAGCAGTGAAGCCCATCCAGGGTATTATGGCTACACCTTC. This encodes CASSEAHPGYYGYTF.

The table lists this clone with a few counts. The rearrangement joins TRBV7-6 to TRBJ2-1, with D possibly matching TRBD1 (5 bases). The CDR3 length is 14 residues. CDR1 is SGHVS and CDR2 is FNYEAQ in the germline V gene. With 3 bases removed from V and 8 bases from J, the gap between germline ends came to 14 bases. The CDR3 DNA reads as TGTGCCAGCAGCTTCAGGGTCGGGCCCGATGAGCAGTTCTTC. Its translation is CASSFRVGPDEQFF.

This clone came up once. The chain carries TRBV4-1 and TRBJ2-3; D gene unclear. CDR3 length equals 16 residues. Trimming took off 0 bases at V and 0 bases at J, with 10 bases between the two ends. Germline CDR1 MGHRA, CDR2 YSYEKL. The CDR3 sequence is CASSQDFGPSTDTQYF. CDR3 nucleotide sequence: TGCGCCAGCAGCCAAGATTTTGGTCCTAGCACAGATACGCAGTATTTT.

The chain recombines TRBV5-6 with TRBJ1-5; D gene ambiguous. Looked up from germline, CDR1 is SGHDT and CDR2 is YYEEEE. Trimming left V 1 base short and J 2 bases short, with 7 bases between. The CDR3 runs 14 residues. DNA for the CDR3: TGTGCCAGCAGCTTGCTGACGGGCAATCAGCCCCAGCATTTT. It yields the protein CASSLLTGNQPQHF.

This chain joins TRBV6-6 and TRBJ2-1; maybe TRBD1 (5 bases). CDR1 MNHNY and CDR2 SVGAGI come from the germline V gene (reference sequence). The CDR3 length is 16 residues. Trimming took 9 bases from V and 0 from J, leaving 18 bases between them. As DNA, the CDR3 is TGTGCCAGTTTTCGCCGACAGCTTAGCTCCTACAATGAGCAGTTCTTC. It is translated as CASFRRQLSSYNEQFF.

This clone was seen at least ten times. The rearrangement joins TRBV9 to TRBJ2-7, with 9 bases identical to TRBD2. CDR1 is SGDLS and CDR2 is YYNGEE in the germline V gene. CDR3 size: 15 residues. Germline trimming cut 2 bases from V and 2 bases from J; bases unmatched to any gene: 5. As DNA, the CDR3 is TGTGCCAGCAGCGTTGGGCGGGGGGGCGCCTACGAGCAGTACTTC. It is translated as CASSVGRGGAYEQYF.

The V call is TRBV5-1, the J call TRBJ1-1; D gene ambiguous. The CDR3 sequence is 13 residues long. V lost 4 bases to trimming and J lost 1 base, with 8 bases between them. Per the germline V gene, CDR1 is SGHRS and CDR2 is YFSETQ. The CDR3 DNA is TGCGCCAGCAGCCTGCAAAAGAACACTGAAGCTTTCTTT. Its translation: CASSLQKNTEAFF. The full variable domain, in which reference TRBV5-1 and TRBJ1-1 provide the parts outside the CDR3, is KAGVTQTPRYLIKTRGQQVTLSCSPISGHRSVSWYQQTPGQGLQFLFEYFSETQRNKGNFPGRFSGRQFSNSRSEMNVSTLELGDSALYLCASSLQKNTEAFFGQGTRLTVV.

The V gene is TRBV7-2, the J gene TRBJ2-3; the D gene could be TRBD1 or TRBD2 (5 bases each). Germline loops: CDR1 SGHTA, CDR2 FQGNSA. The CDR3 extends over 15 amino acids. Deletions cut 3 bases from V and 6 bases from J, with 16 bases between. CDR3 amino acids: CASSFHRDQTDTQYF. DNA for the CDR3: TGTGCCAGCAGCTTCCACCGGGACCAAACGGATACGCAGTATTTT.

The CDR3 region has the DNA TGTGCCAGCAGCCAAGGGGGAGGGGGCGACAACGAGCAGTACTTC. Translation gives CASSQGGGGDNEQYF. V and J are TRBV4-2 and TRBJ2-7, with D perhaps TRBD1 or TRBD2 (7 bases each). The germline V and J ends were trimmed by 1 base and 5 bases, with 15 bases remaining between them. Germline V gene data show CDR1 as LGHNA and CDR2 as YNFKEQ. This CDR3 spans 15 amino acids.

The V call is TRBV2, the J call TRBJ2-3; 7 nucleotides line up with TRBD1. The CDR3 covers 12 residues. J lost 1 base, V lost 9 bases, and 1 base had no gene match. Germline V gene lookup returns CDR1 SNHLY and CDR2 FYNNEI. CDR3 region: CASGQGTDTQYF. The CDR3 coding sequence is TGTGCCAGTGGACAGGGCACAGATACGCAGTATTTT.

This clone occurred a few times. The chain has TRBV11-2 and TRBJ1-2; D perhaps matches TRBD1 (5 bases). CDR1 SGHAT and CDR2 FQNNGV come from the germline V gene. With 2 bases removed from V and 5 bases from J, the gap between germline ends came to 18 bases. The CDR3 is 16 amino acids. The CDR3: CASSLRGGSGSYGYTF. CDR3 bases: TGTGCCAGCAGCTTAAGGGGTGGCTCAGGATCTTATGGCTACACCTTC. The full variable domain, rest sourced from reference TRBV11-2 and TRBJ1-2, is EAGVAQSPRYKIIEKRQSVAFWCNPISGHATLYWYQQILGQGPKLLIQFQNNGVVDDSQLPKDRFSAERLKGVDSTLKIQPAKLEDSAVYLCASSLRGGSGSYGYTFGSGTRLTVV.

This clone is a singleton in its sample. The V call is TRBV7-2, the J call TRBJ2-1, with 10 bases lining up with TRBD2. CDR3 length: 16 residues. Per germline, CDR1 SGHTA and CDR2 FQGNSA. Trimming took 5 bases from V and 0 from J; bases not matched to a gene: 4. CDR3 sequence: CASSRSGGSSYNEQFF. The CDR3 DNA reads as TGTGCCAGCAGCCGTAGCGGGGGGAGCTCCTACAATGAGCAGTTCTTC. Together with reference TRBV7-2 and TRBJ2-1, the CDR3 gives the full variable domain: GAGVSQSPSNKVTEKGKDVELRCDPISGHTALYWYRQSLGQGLEFLIYFQGNSAPDKSGLPSDRFSAERTGGSVSTLTIQRTQQEDSAVYLCASSRSGGSSYNEQFFGPGTRLTVL.

The V and J genes are TRBV29-1 and TRBJ2-5; D ambiguous. With 4 bases removed from V and 9 bases from J, the gap between germline ends came to 12 bases. From germline, CDR1 is SQVTM and CDR2 ANQGSEA. The CDR3 extends over 11 amino acids. In DNA, the CDR3 is TGCAGCGTTGTAGACTTCGAGTCCCAGTACTTC. Residues: CSVVDFESQYF.

The chain employs TRBV25-1 and TRBJ1-1; D unresolved. Germline values: CDR1 MGHDK, CDR2 SYGVNS. The CDR3 extends over 13 amino acids. V dropped 0 bases and J dropped 2 bases, with 4 bases sitting between them. In nucleotides, the CDR3 is TGTGCCAGCAGTGAATACGGTAACACTGAAGCTTTCTTT. It translates to CASSEYGNTEAFF. Using reference TRBV25-1 and TRBJ1-1 for the parts outside the CDR3, the full variable domain is EADIYQTPRYLVIGTGKKITLECSQTMGHDKMYWYQQDPGMELHLIHYSYGVNSTEKGDLSSESTVSRIRTEHFPLTLESARPSHTSQYLCASSEYGNTEAFFGQGTRLTVV.

The V and J genes are TRBV21-1 and TRBJ1-5; no check of the table's D call, TRBD1, against the DNA was made. TRBV21-1 is tagged as a pseudogene. This CDR3 spans 18 amino acids. In nucleotides, the CDR3 is TGTGCCAGCAGCAGCGGACAGGGCCAAGGGTATAGCAATCAGCCCCAGCATTTT. Its protein product is CASSSGQGQGYSNQPQHF.

The chain combines TRBV18 with TRBJ2-7; D is unclear. The germline CDR1 and CDR2 sequences are KGHSH and LQKENI. The CDR3 covers 14 residues. V dropped 3 bases and J dropped 5 bases, with 14 bases sitting between them. The CDR3 DNA reads TGTGCCAGCTCACCTCGGCAGACCGTTGACGAGCAGTACTTC. This encodes CASSPRQTVDEQYF.

V usage is TRBV4-1 and J usage is TRBJ2-7; 7 bases match TRBD2. The CDR3 totals 14 residues. The ends lost 1 base at V and 4 bases at J; junction bases unmatched: 4. The germline CDR1 and CDR2 sequences are MGHRA and YSYEKL. CDR3 DNA sequence: TGCGCCAGCAGCCAAGGGGACTATTCTTACGAGCAGTACTTC. It specifies CASSQGDYSYEQYF.

The chain recombines TRBV29-1 with TRBJ2-5, with D possibly being TRBD1 (6 bases). The germline V gene has CDR1 SQVTM and CDR2 ANQGSEA. Trimming shortened V by 7 bases and J by 2 bases, and 14 bases separated the two germline ends. CDR3 length: 13 residues. The CDR3 sequence is CSAGRGWQETQYF. The CDR3 DNA sequence: TGCAGCGCGGGCAGGGGCTGGCAAGAGACCCAGTACTTC.

This chain uses TRBV30 with TRBJ2-3; 11 bases agree with TRBD2. V lost 3 bases, J lost 2 bases, and 16 bases stayed unmatched. Per the germline V gene, CDR1 is GTSNPN and CDR2 is SVGIG (reference sequence). This CDR3 is built from 19 residues. The CDR3 nucleotides are TGTGCCTGGAGCGGACCCTCTAGCGGGGGGATCTACCTCACAGATACGCAGTATTTT. Protein: CAWSGPSSGGIYLTDTQYF.

The chain combines TRBV4-2 with TRBJ2-7; D is possibly TRBD1 (5 bases). Germline V CDR1 and CDR2: LGHNA, YNFKEQ. V gave up 3 bases and J gave up 3 bases, with 18 bases separating them. The CDR3 has 16 residues. The CDR3 nucleotides read TGTGCCAGCAGCCATACTTTAGGACAAGGCTACTACGAGCAGTACTTC. Translation gives CASSHTLGQGYYEQYF.

Remarks on this clone: Other DNA variants within this sample encode the same CDR3. The rearrangement joins TRBV5-1 to TRBJ2-5; weak D call: TRBD1 (5 bases). The ends were cut back, 8 bases at V and 1 base at J, with 9 bases in the middle. CDR3 length: 12 amino acids. Germline V CDR1 and CDR2: SGHRS, YFSETQ. CDR3 residues: CASGQIQETQYF. The DNA for the CDR3 is TGCGCCAGTGGACAAATCCAAGAGACCCAGTACTTC.